This T cell receptor (beta chain) derives from a study of identical twins. TCRdb analysed the 5' RACE reads with MiXCR anew, one entry per CDR3 protein. In the table there are fewer than 500,000 distinct CDR3 sequences, 20% to 25% of which are singletons. Germline V gene sequence: CDR1 SGHRS, CDR2 YFSETQ. This CDR3 has 13 residues. This clonotype was counted ten times or more. Its ends do not fully match the called genes, so a read error is possible. These same data were also listed under a study on T cells expressing NK-cell markers.

The TCR comes from a woman in her late teens or twenties in good health. The chain carries TRBV5-1 and TRBJ2-5; tentatively, D is TRBD2 (5 bases). The sequencing input was CD4+ T cells sorted from blood. The DNA for the CDR3 is TGTGCCAGCAGCTTAGGGAGTCAAGAGACCCAGTACTTC. Encoded protein: CASSLGSQETQYF.